This T cell receptor (beta chain) was recovered during a study of graft-versus-host responses after intestinal transplantation. Study as a whole: Every transplant recipient was induced with anti-thymocyte globulin, then maintained on tacrolimus and steroids for 2 to 3 years.

The V end lost 3 bases, the J end lost 2 bases, and 14 bases lay between the germline ends. Germline V gene sequence: CDR1 MNHEY, CDR2 SMNVEV (reference sequence). This CDR3 is 15 amino acids long. Assay: immunoSEQ multiplex PCR; the TCRdb copy retains only in-frame clones and omits some. This sample has 11,000 or so clones; approximately 80% occur once, and the top ten carry around 30%. The genes are TRBV27 and TRBJ2-7; possible D gene TRBD2, 6 bases. Source: PBMCs, taken about 70 weeks after intestinal transplant. The receptor was derived from a human patient who received an intestinal transplant, so some T cells may come from the graft donor. CDR3 region: CASSFGAGLPYEQYF. The CDR3 coding sequence is TGTGCCAGCAGTTTTGGGGCCGGACTACCCTACGAGCAGTACTTC.